These 18 T cell receptor beta chains came from one sample sequenced in a study of blood T cell repertoires in COVID-19. The assay was immunoSEQ multiplex PCR, and TCRdb's table has in-frame clones only and misses some. The sample shows some 300,000 clones, around 87% of them seen only once. The specimen was peripheral blood. The receptors were sampled from a man between 65 and 85 years old with acute or convalescent COVID-19.

The rearrangement joins TRBV6-5 to TRBJ1-3; D not certain. The V end lost 7 bases, the J end lost 2 bases, and 9 bases lay between the germline ends. Germline loops: CDR1 MNHEY, CDR2 SVGAGI. This CDR3 has 13 amino acids. Here the CDR3 reads CASNGGPGNTIYF. DNA for the CDR3: TGTGCCAGCAACGGCGGGCCTGGAAACACCATATATTTT.

This sequence joins TRBV2 and TRBJ2-2; tentative D call: TRBD1 (5 bases). Germline V CDR1 and CDR2: SNHLY, FYNNEI. The CDR3 spans 15 residues. Trimming shortened V by 1 base and J by 8 bases, and 14 bases separated the two germline ends. The CDR3 sequence: CASSEGRTLGGELFF. The CDR3 DNA sequence: TGTGCCAGCAGTGAAGGTCGGACACTGGGAGGGGAGCTGTTTTTT.

Only one count was recorded for this clone. The chain carries TRBV30 and TRBJ2-2, with 10 nucleotides matching TRBD2. The CDR3 extends over 17 amino acids. CDR1 and CDR2 (germline): GTSNPN, SVGIG (reference sequence). The J segment lost 5 bases and the V segment lost 0 bases, leaving 9 bases of the junction unmatched. The CDR3 loop is CAWSVYLGLARTGELFF. CDR3 coding DNA: TGTGCCTGGAGTGTATATTTGGGACTAGCGAGAACCGGGGAGCTGTTTTTT.

V is TRBV3-1 (or the pseudogene TRBV3-2) and J is TRBJ2-7, with TRBD1 as a possible D gene (6 bases). The germline gives CDR1 LGHDT, CDR2 YNNKEL (reference sequence). Trimming took 0 bases from V and 7 from J, leaving 16 bases between them. The CDR3 runs 15 residues. CDR3 sequence: CASSQDYAGAGEQYF. The CDR3 DNA sequence: TGTGCCAGCAGCCAAGATTACGCAGGGGCTGGAGAGCAGTACTTC.

This chain joins TRBV5-6 and TRBJ2-5; D not resolved. The CDR3 runs to 14 residues. Trimming stripped 4 bases from V and 2 bases from J, with 12 bases between. Germline assignment: CDR1 SGHDT and CDR2 YYEEEE. The CDR3 is CASSRLTQQETQYF. The CDR3 coding sequence is TGTGCCAGCAGCCGTCTCACCCAGCAAGAGACCCAGTACTTC.

J is TRBJ2-7 and V is TRBV2; TRBD2 aligns across 7 bases. Germline CDR1 reads SNHLY; CDR2 reads FYNNEI. The CDR3 consists of 14 residues. V lost 11 bases and J lost 2; bases outside the gene matches: 12. For the CDR3, the DNA is TGTGCCGAGGGAGGCGCTAGCGGACCCTACGAGCAGTACTTC. Its translation: CAEGGASGPYEQYF. Full variable domain (missing parts from reference TRBV2 and TRBJ2-7): EPEVTQTPSHQVTQMGQEVILRCVPISNHLYFYWYRQILGQKVEFLVSFYNNEISEKSEIFDDQFSVERPDGSNFTLKIRSTKLEDSAMYFCAEGGASGPYEQYFGPGTRLTVT.

This clone was counted a single time. The chain is built from TRBV16 and TRBJ1-1; the D gene is possibly TRBD1 (6 bases). The CDR3 sequence is 13 residues long. Germline V lookup: CDR1 KGHSY, CDR2 FQNENV. V was pared by 4 bases and J by 3 bases, with 9 bases between. The CDR3 spells CASSRNRDTEAFF. In DNA form, the CDR3 reads TGTGCCAGCAGCCGCAACAGGGACACTGAAGCTTTCTTT.

The genes are TRBV30 and TRBJ1-5; the D is unclear. The CDR3 has 13 amino acids. Germline CDR1 is GTSNPN and CDR2 is SVGIG (reference sequence). Trimming cost V 6 bases and J 0 bases, with 9 bases left between them. The CDR3 protein is CACTAGSNQPQHF. The CDR3 DNA reads as TGTGCCTGTACAGCGGGTAGCAATCAGCCCCAGCATTTT.

The gene calls are TRBV6-4 and TRBJ2-7; 7 bases map to TRBD2. This CDR3 comprises 15 residues. The germline V gene encodes CDR1 MRHNA and CDR2 SNTAGT. With 6 bases clipped from V and 3 bases from J, the junction kept 11 bases outside the gene matches. CDR3 in amino acids: CASSPLLAAGYEQYF. DNA of the CDR3: TGTGCCAGCAGCCCTCTCCTAGCGGCGGGCTACGAGCAGTACTTC.

The chain couples TRBV2 to TRBJ2-1; 11 bases match TRBD2. Germline-derived CDR1 and CDR2 are SNHLY and FYNNEI. This CDR3 contains 17 residues. The J segment lost 4 bases and the V segment lost 5 bases, leaving 10 bases of the junction unmatched. Here the CDR3 DNA reads TGTGCCAGCAGTCCTGAGGGACTAGCGGCTACTTACAATGAGCAGTTCTTC. This encodes CASSPEGLAATYNEQFF.

The chain uses TRBV5-1 and TRBJ2-1; 7 nucleotides agree with TRBD1. After removal of 0 bases from V and 3 bases from J, the junction contained 6 bases not matched to a gene. This CDR3 is built from 16 residues. Germline V gene data show CDR1 as SGHRS and CDR2 as YFSETQ. This CDR3 reads CASSLVPGTDYNEQFF. The CDR3 DNA is TGCGCCAGCAGCTTGGTTCCTGGGACAGACTACAATGAGCAGTTCTTC.

CDR3 coding DNA: TGTGCCAGCAGTTTGGGGGGCAGGCTAGCGGGAGGAGGTACGCAGTATTTT. This codes for CASSLGGRLAGGGTQYF. The chain combines TRBV27 with TRBJ2-3; 11 bases are a match to TRBD2. The V gene's germline CDR1 is MNHEY and CDR2 SMNVEV (reference sequence). J lost 8 bases, V lost 3 bases, and 13 bases had no gene match. This CDR3 has 17 residues.

The chain uses TRBV4-2 and TRBJ1-5, with a tentative D call TRBD1 (5 bases). V was shortened by 0 bases and J by 7 bases, with 7 bases between the two germline ends. Per the germline V gene, CDR1 is LGHNA and CDR2 is YNFKEQ. The CDR3 has 13 residues. CDR3 protein: CASSQDRGQPQHF. The CDR3 DNA follows: TGTGCCAGCAGCCAAGATCGGGGGCAGCCCCAGCATTTT.

This clone was seen a single time. V and J are TRBV19 and TRBJ2-2; D possibly corresponds to TRBD2 (5 bases). The CDR3 consists of 17 residues. In germline, CDR1 is LNHDA, CDR2 SQIVND (reference sequence). V lost 6 bases to trimming and J lost 6 bases, with 23 bases between them. For the CDR3, the DNA is TGTGCCAGTAGGTTCGAGGGTCGGACGGCTTACGCCGGGGAGCTGTTTTTT. Translated: CASRFEGRTAYAGELFF.

V gene TRBV30 combines with J gene TRBJ1-3; 7 bases map to TRBD1. The CDR3 has 16 residues. Germline V lookup: CDR1 GTSNPN, CDR2 SVGIG (reference sequence). V shed 4 bases and J 0 bases; nucleotides not matched to a gene: 9. CDR3 loop: CAWTQTGLSSGNTIYF. CDR3 nucleotides: TGTGCCTGGACCCAGACAGGGCTAAGCTCTGGAAACACCATATATTTT.

This clone has only one observation. The chain couples TRBV6-5 to TRBJ2-2, with a weak D call TRBD1 (6 bases). The CDR3 runs 14 residues. CDR1 and CDR2 from the germline V gene are MNHEY and SVGAGI. Trimming removed 7 bases at V and 1 base at J, with 10 bases between. The CDR3 here is CASNLQGNTGELFF. CDR3 sequence (DNA): TGTGCCAGCAATTTACAGGGGAACACCGGGGAGCTGTTTTTT.

The V and J genes are TRBV5-1 and TRBJ2-5, with a possible D match to TRBD2 (5 bases). V was trimmed by 0 bases and J by 2 bases, leaving 8 bases between them. CDR3 size: 14 residues. Germline V gene sequence: CDR1 SGHRS, CDR2 YFSETQ. The CDR3 protein is CASSLATGQETQYF. The CDR3 DNA reads TGCGCCAGCAGCTTGGCAACGGGACAAGAGACCCAGTACTTC.

V and J are TRBV16 and TRBJ2-5; 8 positions agree with TRBD1. The germline CDR1 and CDR2 sequences are KGHSY and FQNENV. J was trimmed by 5 bases and V by 7 bases; bases with no gene match: 6. CDR3 length: 13 residues. The CDR3 protein is CASTGQGRETQYF. The CDR3 nucleotides read TGTGCCAGCACCGGACAGGGCCGGGAGACCCAGTACTTC.